Presented here are 10 T cell receptor beta chains from one specimen sequenced in a study of blood T cell repertoires in COVID-19. The protocol was immunoSEQ multiplex PCR, while the TCRdb copy is restricted to in-frame clones and leaves out a portion. This table has some 190,000 clones, 85% appearing once. The sequenced material came from peripheral blood. The receptors originated from an older person with COVID-19, enrolled during active disease.

The V call is TRBV5-5, the J call TRBJ2-3; 7 nucleotides agree with TRBD1. This CDR3 has 15 residues. From germline, CDR1 is SGHKS and CDR2 YYEKEE (reference sequence). After removal of 4 bases from V and 2 bases from J, the junction contained 7 bases not matched to a gene. The CDR3 sequence is CASSRGTVSTDTQYF. In DNA form, the CDR3 reads TGTGCCAGCAGCAGAGGGACAGTATCCACAGATACGCAGTATTTT.

Only a few counts were recorded for this clone. V gene TRBV24-1 combines with J gene TRBJ1-6; the D gene is possibly TRBD1 (6 bases). V was clipped by 5 bases and J by 0 bases, with 13 bases between them. The length of the CDR3 is 17 residues. Looked up from germline, CDR1 is KGHDR and CDR2 is SFDVKD. In nucleotides, the CDR3 is TGTGCCACCAGTGGCATGACAGGAAGCTCCTATAATTCACCCCTCCACTTT. Translation gives CATSGMTGSSYNSPLHF.

V gene TRBV5-5 combines with J gene TRBJ1-4, with D perhaps TRBD1 (6 bases). V was clipped by 4 bases and J by 5 bases, with 12 bases between them. Germline CDR1 reads SGHKS; CDR2 reads YYEKEE (reference sequence). The CDR3 has 14 amino acids. The CDR3 loop reads CASSVGQINEKLFF. The CDR3 region has the DNA TGTGCCAGCAGCGTCGGACAGATAAATGAAAAACTGTTTTTT.

The rearrangement links TRBV4-3 to TRBJ2-3, with D hard to call. The V end lost 1 base, the J end lost 0 bases, and 8 bases lay between the germline ends. The CDR3 length is 15 residues. Germline loops: CDR1 LGHNA, CDR2 YSLEER. CDR3 nucleotides: TGCGCCAGCAGCCAAGCCCTGTCTAGCACAGATACGCAGTATTTT. This codes for CASSQALSSTDTQYF.

This chain connects TRBV19 to TRBJ2-2; 8 bases are shared with TRBD1. V dropped 5 bases and J dropped 11; count of bases not matched to a gene: 4. This CDR3 comprises 12 residues. Germline V gives CDR1 LNHDA, CDR2 SQIVND (reference sequence). CDR3 DNA sequence: TGTGCCAGTAGTCCCACAGGGGGTGAGCTGTTTTTT. As protein: CASSPTGGELFF.

The chain carries TRBV5-8 and TRBJ1-2, with D unresolved. The CDR3 has 15 residues. Germline V gene lookup returns CDR1 SGHTS and CDR2 YDEGEE. The V end lost 5 bases, the J end lost 4 bases, and 18 bases lay between the germline ends. CDR3 in DNA: TGTGCCAGCAGAAGGATTGGAATACGGGGCTATGGCTACACCTTC. Amino acids: CASRRIGIRGYGYTF.

The CDR3 protein is CASSLTSGGGDTQYF. The CDR3 region has the DNA TGTGCCAGCAGCCTGACTAGCGGGGGCGGGGATACGCAGTATTTT. This rearrangement joins TRBV5-4 to TRBJ2-3; 12 bases align to TRBD2. This CDR3 has 15 amino acids. Germline values: CDR1 SGHNT, CDR2 YYREEE (reference sequence). V lost 4 bases to trimming and J lost 6 bases; unmatched junction nucleotides: 6.

This clone has more than one count but fewer than ten. This chain connects TRBV5-1 to TRBJ2-6, with 10 bases matching TRBD2. V lost 4 bases and J lost 2; bases outside the gene matches: 9. Germline V gene lookup returns CDR1 SGHRS and CDR2 YFSETQ. The CDR3 length is 18 residues. CDR3 loop: CASSVLAGASTGANVLTF. As DNA, the CDR3 is TGCGCCAGCAGCGTGCTAGCGGGGGCGTCCACTGGGGCCAACGTCCTGACTTTC.

The chain recombines TRBV30 with TRBJ1-5; 9 nucleotides agree with TRBD1. CDR1 is GTSNPN, CDR2 SVGIG, per germline (reference sequence). J gave up 4 bases and V 2 bases, and 3 bases lay outside the gene matches. The CDR3 runs 14 residues. The CDR3 region is CAWSTGTGNQPQHF. The CDR3 bases are TGTGCCTGGAGTACCGGGACAGGGAATCAGCCCCAGCATTTT.

The chain combines TRBV28 with TRBJ2-7, with TRBD2 identical over 11 bases. Germline trimming cut 4 bases from V and 3 bases from J; bases unmatched to any gene: 5. This CDR3 contains 15 residues. Germline CDR1 and CDR2: MDHEN and SYDVKM. DNA of the CDR3: TGTGCCAGCAGTTACTCGGGACTAGCGGACTACGAGCAGTACTTC. Translating it yields CASSYSGLADYEQYF.